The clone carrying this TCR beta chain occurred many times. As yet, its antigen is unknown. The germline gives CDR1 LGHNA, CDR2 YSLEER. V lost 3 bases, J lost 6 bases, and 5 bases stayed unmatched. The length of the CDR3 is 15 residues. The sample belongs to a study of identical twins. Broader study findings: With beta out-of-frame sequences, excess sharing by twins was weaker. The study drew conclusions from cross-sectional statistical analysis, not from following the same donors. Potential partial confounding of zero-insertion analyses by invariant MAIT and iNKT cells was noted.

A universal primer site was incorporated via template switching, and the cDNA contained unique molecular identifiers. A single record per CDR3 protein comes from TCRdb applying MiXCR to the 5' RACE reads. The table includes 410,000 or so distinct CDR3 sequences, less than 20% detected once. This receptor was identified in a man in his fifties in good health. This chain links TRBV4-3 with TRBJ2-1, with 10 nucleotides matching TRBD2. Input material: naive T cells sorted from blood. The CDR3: CASSHGLAVGNEQFF. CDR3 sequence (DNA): TGCGCCAGCAGCCACGGACTAGCGGTGGGCAATGAGCAGTTCTTC.